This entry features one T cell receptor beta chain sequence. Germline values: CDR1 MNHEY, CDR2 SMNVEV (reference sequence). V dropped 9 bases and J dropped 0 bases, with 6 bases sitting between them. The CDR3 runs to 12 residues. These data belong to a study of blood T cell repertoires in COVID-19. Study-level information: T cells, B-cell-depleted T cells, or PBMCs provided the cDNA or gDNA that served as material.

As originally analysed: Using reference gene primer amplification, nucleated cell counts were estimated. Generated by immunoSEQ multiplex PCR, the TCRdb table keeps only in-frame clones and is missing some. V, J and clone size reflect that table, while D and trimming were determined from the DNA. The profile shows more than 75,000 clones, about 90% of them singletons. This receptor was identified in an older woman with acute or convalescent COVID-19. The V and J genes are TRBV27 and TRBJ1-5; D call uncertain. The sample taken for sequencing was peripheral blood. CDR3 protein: CAREGSNQPQHF. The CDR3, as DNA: TGTGCCAGGGAGGGTAGCAATCAGCCCCAGCATTTT.